This T cell receptor (beta chain) was documented in a study of T cells after posttransplantation cyclophosphamide. Notes on the study in general: Donor-recipient repertoire similarity was low at 1-2 months, rising over year one. Blood and skin or GI T cell repertoires showed limited TRB overlap.

A word on this clone: Its antigen is unidentified.

Assay: immunoSEQ multiplex PCR; the TCRdb copy retains only in-frame clones and omits some. The sample yields fewer than 45,000 clones, around 80% seen once. The V segment lost 4 bases and the J segment 2 bases; nucleotides outside the gene matches: 4. CDR1 and CDR2 (germline): SGHNT, YENEEA. This CDR3 is built from 15 residues. A marrow graft followed busulfan-fludarabine conditioning, with cyclophosphamide on days +3 and +4. This receptor was identified in a female patient aged 35-55 years who received an allogeneic stem cell transplant from a related donor, was CMV-positive, and had no GVHD. The graft donor may have given rise to some T cells. Sequenced here: CD4+ T cells sorted from blood, sampled 1,700 to 2,000 days after a stem cell transplant with posttransplant cyclophosphamide. This chain uses TRBV11-3 with TRBJ2-3; 9 bases are shared with TRBD1. CDR3 residues: CASSSRTGDTDTQYF. In nucleotides, the CDR3 is TGTGCCAGCAGCTCGCGGACAGGGGACACAGATACGCAGTATTTT.